This TCR beta chain came from a study of radiotherapy plus CTLA-4 blockade in lung cancer. Study information: Patients showed objective responses in under 20% of cases, and disease control was achieved by 30% to 35%.

Patients had chemo-refractory metastatic non-small-cell lung cancer and received focal radiation plus CTLA-4 blockade that used ipilimumab. Notes on this clone: Its target is not known.

Measured with immunoSEQ multiplex PCR; TCRdb has only the in-frame clones, and not every one. The sample records roughly 14,000 clones, about 89% being singletons. Study-level findings and limits: Expansion in blood of tumor-derived TCR clones was seen after radiotherapy plus ipilimumab.

The sequence came from a human donor with non-small cell lung cancer that progressed on radiotherapy plus ipilimumab. Some clones in this sample may be carry-over from other donors' samples. Sequencing was performed on peripheral blood, taken from a patient treated with radiotherapy plus ipilimumab.

DNA for the CDR3: TGTGCCAGCAATGTAAGGGACAGGTTGGGGTACGAGCAGTACTTC. This translates into CASNVRDRLGYEQYF. The J gene is TRBJ2-7, the V gene TRBV28; TRBD1 agrees at 8 bases. The CDR3 extends over 15 amino acids. CDR1 and CDR2 from the germline V gene are MDHEN and SYDVKM. With 7 bases clipped from V and 4 bases from J, the junction kept 12 bases outside the gene matches.